The 8 T cell receptor beta chains given below trace back to one sample, sequenced in a study of cytomegalovirus exposure and HLA in healthy donors. Only in-frame clones appear in the TCRdb table, and some are missing; sequencing was by immunoSEQ multiplex PCR. The sample shows under 200,000 clones, around 96% of them seen only once. The sequenced material came from PBMCs. Source of these receptors: a woman aged 18-29 years in good health and CMV-seronegative.

V gene TRBV6-5 combines with J gene TRBJ1-2; possible D gene TRBD1, 6 bases. Germline CDR1 and CDR2: MNHEY and SVGAGI. The length of the CDR3 is 13 residues. V was clipped by 0 bases and J by 4 bases, with 6 bases between them. The CDR3 region is CASSYSGGYGYTF. CDR3 sequence (DNA): TGTGCCAGCAGTTACTCAGGGGGCTATGGCTACACCTTC.

This chain connects TRBV7-6 to TRBJ2-1; 7 bases are a match to TRBD1. The CDR3 covers 21 residues. The germline V gene has CDR1 SGHVS and CDR2 FNYEAQ. The trim removed 4 bases at V and 5 bases at J, leaving 26 bases unmatched. CDR3 protein: CASSSEFDRVELVGLNNEQFF. CDR3 DNA: TGTGCCAGCAGCTCCGAATTTGACAGGGTTGAGTTAGTAGGATTAAACAATGAGCAGTTCTTC.

The rearrangement links TRBV4-2 to TRBJ2-3, with no clear D. Trimming took off 0 bases at V and 0 bases at J, with 7 bases between the two ends. Germline V gene sequence: CDR1 LGHNA, CDR2 YNFKEQ. The CDR3 spans 15 residues. As DNA, the CDR3 is TGTGCCAGCAGCCAAGAGTCTTCTAGCACAGATACGCAGTATTTT. This encodes CASSQESSSTDTQYF.

The chain combines TRBV12-5 with TRBJ2-5, with D perhaps matching TRBD2 (5 bases). V gave up 6 bases and J gave up 3 bases, with 8 bases separating them. The germline gives CDR1 LGHNT, CDR2 FRNRAP. The CDR3 length is 12 residues. Here the CDR3 DNA reads TGTGCTAGTGGCCAGGAGGAAGAGACCCAGTACTTC. It translates to CASGQEEETQYF. Filled out from reference TRBV12-5 and TRBJ2-5, the complete variable domain reads DARVTQTPRHKVTEMGQEVTMRCQPILGHNTVFWYRQTMMQGLELLAYFRNRAPLDDSGMPKDRFSAEMPDATLATLKIQPSEPRDSAVYFCASGQEEETQYFGPGTRLLVL.

This clone was counted once. The J gene is TRBJ1-2, the V gene TRBV25-1, with 12 nucleotides matching TRBD1. Looked up from germline, CDR1 is MGHDK and CDR2 is SYGVNS. The CDR3 has 14 residues. V was pared by 7 bases and J by 6 bases, with 6 bases of the junction left unmatched. The CDR3 DNA follows: TGTGCCAGCATACCGGGACAGGGGGCGCATGGCTACACCTTC. Protein: CASIPGQGAHGYTF.

The chain recombines TRBV19 with TRBJ1-1; 11 bases line up with TRBD1. The CDR3 covers 16 residues. Germline CDR1 LNHDA, CDR2 SQIVND (reference sequence). The junction had 4 bases not matched to a gene; V was cut back by 3 bases and J by 1 base. Here the CDR3 DNA reads TGTGCCAGTAGTATCCCGGACAGGGGGCGGAACACTGAAGCTTTCTTT. Protein: CASSIPDRGRNTEAFF.

The chain recombines TRBV18 with TRBJ2-3; D gene ambiguous. The CDR3 has 12 amino acids. Trimming left V 3 bases short and J 2 bases short, with 3 bases between. CDR1 is KGHSH, CDR2 LQKENI, per germline. The CDR3 loop reads CASSPYTDTQYF. The CDR3 nucleotides read TGTGCCAGCTCACCCTACACAGATACGCAGTATTTT.

The rearrangement joins TRBV19 to TRBJ2-1; 9 nucleotides agree with TRBD2. Germline V CDR1 and CDR2: LNHDA, SQIVND (reference sequence). The CDR3 totals 16 residues. V lost 4 bases and J lost 4; bases outside the gene matches: 8. As DNA, the CDR3 is TGTGCCAGTAGTAAACCTCAGCGGGGGGTTTACAATGAGCAGTTCTTC. This gives the protein CASSKPQRGVYNEQFF.